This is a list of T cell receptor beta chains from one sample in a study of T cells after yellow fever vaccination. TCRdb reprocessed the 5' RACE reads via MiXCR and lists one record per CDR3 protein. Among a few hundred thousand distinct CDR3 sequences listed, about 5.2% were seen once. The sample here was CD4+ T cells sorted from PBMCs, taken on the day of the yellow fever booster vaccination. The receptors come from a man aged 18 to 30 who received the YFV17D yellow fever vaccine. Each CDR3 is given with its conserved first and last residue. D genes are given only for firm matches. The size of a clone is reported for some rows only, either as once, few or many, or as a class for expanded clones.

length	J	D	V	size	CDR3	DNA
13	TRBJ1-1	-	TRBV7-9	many	CASSLTGGARAFF	TGTGCCAGCAGCTTAACGGGGGGCGCGAGGGCTTTCTTT
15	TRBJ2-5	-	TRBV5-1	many	CASSLVGDNQETQYF	TGCGCCAGCAGCTTGGTCGGGGACAACCAAGAGACCCAGTACTTC
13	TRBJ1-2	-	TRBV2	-	CASRGARGYGYTF	TGTGCCAGCAGGGGGGCCAGGGGCTATGGCTACACCTTC
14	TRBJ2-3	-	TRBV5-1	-	CASSLTGTSDTQYF	TGCGCCAGCAGCCTGACAGGGACTTCAGATACGCAGTATTTT
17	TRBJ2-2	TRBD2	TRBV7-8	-	CASSLDLFLAGRGELFF	TGTGCCAGCAGCTTAGATCTGTTCTTAGCGGGCCGCGGGGAGCTGTTTTTT
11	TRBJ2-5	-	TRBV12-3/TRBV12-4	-	CARRVGETQYF	TGTGCCCGCAGGGTCGGTGAGACCCAGTACTTC
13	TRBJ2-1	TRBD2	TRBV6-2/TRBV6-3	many	CASSRAGRGEQFF	TGTGCCAGCAGTAGAGCGGGGCGGGGTGAGCAGTTCTTC
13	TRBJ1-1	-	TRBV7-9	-	CASILTGNTEAFF	TGTGCCAGCATCCTGACAGGGAACACTGAAGCTTTCTTT
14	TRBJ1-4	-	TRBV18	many	CASSPGGEAEKLFF	TGTGCCAGCTCACCAGGAGGGGAGGCGGAAAAACTGTTTTTT
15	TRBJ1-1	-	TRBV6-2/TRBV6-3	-	CASSYGGVSRTEAFF	TGTGCCAGCAGTTACGGGGGAGTAAGTAGGACTGAAGCTTTCTTT
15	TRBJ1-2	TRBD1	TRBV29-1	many	CSVEGQPVSPYGYTF	TGCAGCGTTGAGGGACAGCCCGTCTCTCCCTATGGCTACACCTTC